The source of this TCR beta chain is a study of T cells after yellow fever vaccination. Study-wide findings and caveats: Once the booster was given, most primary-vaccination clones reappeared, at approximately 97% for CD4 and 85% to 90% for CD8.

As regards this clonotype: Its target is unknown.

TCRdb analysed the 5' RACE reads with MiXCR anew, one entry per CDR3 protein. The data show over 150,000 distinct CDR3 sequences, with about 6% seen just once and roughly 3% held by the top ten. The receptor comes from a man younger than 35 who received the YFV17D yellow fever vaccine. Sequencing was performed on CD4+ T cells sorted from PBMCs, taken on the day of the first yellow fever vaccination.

This CDR3 reads CASSFARAGANTGELFF. CDR3 DNA: TGTGCCAGCAGTTTCGCCCGAGCGGGAGCGAACACCGGGGAGCTGTTTTTT. The chain combines TRBV12-3 or TRBV12-4 with TRBJ2-2; 8 nucleotides align to TRBD2. CDR3 length: 17 amino acids. V shed 3 bases, J shed 0 bases, and the junction held 6 bases outside the gene matches.